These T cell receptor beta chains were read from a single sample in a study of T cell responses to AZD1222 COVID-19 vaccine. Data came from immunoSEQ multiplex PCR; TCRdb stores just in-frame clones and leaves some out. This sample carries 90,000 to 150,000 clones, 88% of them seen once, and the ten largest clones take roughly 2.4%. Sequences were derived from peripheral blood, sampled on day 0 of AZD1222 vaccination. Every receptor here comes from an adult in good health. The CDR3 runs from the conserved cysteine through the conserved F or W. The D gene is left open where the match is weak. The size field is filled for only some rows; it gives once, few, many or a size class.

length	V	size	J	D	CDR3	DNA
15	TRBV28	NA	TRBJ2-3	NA	CASSFGLGITDTQYF	TGTGCCAGCAGTTTCGGTCTCGGCATTACAGATACGCAGTATTTT
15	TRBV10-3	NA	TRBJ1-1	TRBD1	CAISTGQGAGSTAFF	TGTGCCATCAGTACGGGACAGGGGGCCGGATCCACAGCTTTCTTT
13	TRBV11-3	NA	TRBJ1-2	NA	CASTPSENYGYTF	TGTGCCAGCACCCCATCGGAGAACTATGGCTACACCTTC
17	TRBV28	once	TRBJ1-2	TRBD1	CASSLVGTGKANYGYTF	TGTGCCAGCAGCCTCGTCGGGACAGGGAAAGCTAACTATGGCTACACCTTC
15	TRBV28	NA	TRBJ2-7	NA	CASSLEGTANYEQYF	TGTGCCAGCAGTTTGGAGGGGACGGCTAACTACGAGCAGTACTTC
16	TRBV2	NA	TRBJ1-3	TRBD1	CASRGQTTLNGNTIYF	TGTGCCAGCAGGGGACAGACAACTCTGAATGGAAACACCATATATTTT
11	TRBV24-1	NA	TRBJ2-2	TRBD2	CATRGDGELFF	TGTGCCACCCGGGGGGACGGGGAGCTGTTTTTT
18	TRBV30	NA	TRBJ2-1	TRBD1	CAWSVPPQFRGPYNEQFF	TGTGCCTGGAGTGTACCCCCCCAGTTCAGGGGGCCTTACAATGAGCAGTTCTTC
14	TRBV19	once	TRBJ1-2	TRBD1	CASKYRGGGYGYTF	TGTGCCAGCAAGTACAGAGGGGGCGGCTATGGCTACACCTTC
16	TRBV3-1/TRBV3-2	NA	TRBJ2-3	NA	CASSQVEGLITDTQYF	TGTGCCAGCAGCCAGGTAGAGGGACTCATCACAGATACGCAGTATTTT
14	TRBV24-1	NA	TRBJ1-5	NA	CATSGDISNQPQHF	TGTGCCACCAGTGGGGACATTAGCAATCAGCCCCAGCATTTT
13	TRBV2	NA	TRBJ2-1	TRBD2	CASIRAGGDEQFF	TGTGCCAGCATCCGAGCGGGAGGGGATGAGCAGTTCTTC
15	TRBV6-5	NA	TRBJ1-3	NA	CASSYDSSSGNTIYF	TGTGCCAGCAGTTACGACAGCAGCTCTGGAAACACCATATATTTT
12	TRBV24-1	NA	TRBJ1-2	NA	CATSGYGYGYTF	TGTGCCACCAGTGGGTATGGCTATGGCTACACCTTC
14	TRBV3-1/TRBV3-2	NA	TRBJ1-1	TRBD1	CASSQTGALTEAFF	TGTGCCAGCAGCCAAACAGGGGCCCTCACTGAAGCTTTCTTT